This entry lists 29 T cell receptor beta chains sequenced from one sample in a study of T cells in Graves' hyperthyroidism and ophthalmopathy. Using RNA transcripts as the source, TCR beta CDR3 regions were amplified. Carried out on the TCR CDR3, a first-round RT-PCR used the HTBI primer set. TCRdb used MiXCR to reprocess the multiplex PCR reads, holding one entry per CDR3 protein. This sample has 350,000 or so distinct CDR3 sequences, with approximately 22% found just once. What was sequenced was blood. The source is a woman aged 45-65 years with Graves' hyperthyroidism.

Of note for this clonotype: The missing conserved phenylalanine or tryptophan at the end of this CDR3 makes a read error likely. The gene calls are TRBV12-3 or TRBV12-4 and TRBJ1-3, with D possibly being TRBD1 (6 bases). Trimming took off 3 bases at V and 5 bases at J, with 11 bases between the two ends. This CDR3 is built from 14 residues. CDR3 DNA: TGTGCCAGCAGTTTTGGGGGCCTCCGAAACACCATATATTGT. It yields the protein CASSFGGLRNTIYC.

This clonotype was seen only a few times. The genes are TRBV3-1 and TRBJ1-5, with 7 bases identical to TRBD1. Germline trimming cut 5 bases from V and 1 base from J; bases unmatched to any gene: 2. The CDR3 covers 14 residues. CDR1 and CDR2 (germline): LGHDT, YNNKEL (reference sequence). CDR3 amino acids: CASSKTGSNQPQHF. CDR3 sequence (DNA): TGTGCCAGCAGCAAGACAGGGAGCAATCAGCCCCAGCATTTT.

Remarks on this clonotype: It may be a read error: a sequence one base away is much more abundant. CDR3 protein: CVSSLWGGGGNQPQHF. CDR3 nucleotides: TGTGTCAGCAGTTTATGGGGAGGGGGCGGCAATCAGCCCCAGCATTTT. The J gene is TRBJ1-5, the V gene TRBV2; 7 bases map to TRBD1. Germline-derived CDR1 and CDR2 are SNHLY and FYNNEI. This CDR3 comprises 16 residues.

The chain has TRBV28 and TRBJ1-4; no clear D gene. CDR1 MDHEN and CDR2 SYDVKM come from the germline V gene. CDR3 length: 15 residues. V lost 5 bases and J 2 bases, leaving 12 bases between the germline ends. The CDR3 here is CASSRNYGTNEKLFF. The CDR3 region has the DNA TGTGCCAGCAGTAGGAACTACGGGACTAATGAAAAACTGTTTTTT.

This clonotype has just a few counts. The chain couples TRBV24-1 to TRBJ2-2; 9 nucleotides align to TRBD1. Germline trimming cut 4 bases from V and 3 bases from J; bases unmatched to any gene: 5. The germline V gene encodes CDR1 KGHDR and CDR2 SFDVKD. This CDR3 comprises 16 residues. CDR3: CATSETGTGHTGELFF. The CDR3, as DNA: TGTGCCACCAGTGAAACCGGGACAGGGCACACCGGGGAGCTGTTTTTT.

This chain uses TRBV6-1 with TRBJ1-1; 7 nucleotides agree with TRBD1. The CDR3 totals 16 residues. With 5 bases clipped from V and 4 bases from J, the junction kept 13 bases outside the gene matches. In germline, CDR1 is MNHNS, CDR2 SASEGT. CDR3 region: CASSYARTGKGTEAFF. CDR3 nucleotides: TGTGCCAGCAGTTATGCCCGGACAGGCAAGGGCACTGAAGCTTTCTTT.

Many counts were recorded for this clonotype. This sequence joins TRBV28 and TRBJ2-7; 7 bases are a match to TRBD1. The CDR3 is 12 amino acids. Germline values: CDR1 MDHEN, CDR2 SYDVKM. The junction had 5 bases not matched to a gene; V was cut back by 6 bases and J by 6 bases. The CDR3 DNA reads TGTGCCAGCAGAAGACAGGGTATCGAGCAGTACTTC. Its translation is CASRRQGIEQYF.

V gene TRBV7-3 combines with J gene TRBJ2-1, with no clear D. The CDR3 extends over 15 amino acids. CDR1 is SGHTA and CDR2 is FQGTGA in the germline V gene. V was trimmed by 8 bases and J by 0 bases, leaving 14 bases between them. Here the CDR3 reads CASRKGPSSYNEQFF. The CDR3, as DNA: TGTGCCAGCCGAAAAGGGCCTAGCTCCTACAATGAGCAGTTCTTC.

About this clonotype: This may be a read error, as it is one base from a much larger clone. The CDR3 reads CATSDRTGGGVYGYTF. In DNA form, the CDR3 reads TGTGCCACCAGTGACCGGACAGGGGGCGGAGTCTATGGCTACACCTTC. The chain joins TRBV24-1 to TRBJ1-2; 11 bases agree with TRBD1. Trimming took 4 bases from V and 4 from J; bases not matched to a gene: 7. Germline values: CDR1 KGHDR, CDR2 SFDVKD. This CDR3 is built from 16 residues.

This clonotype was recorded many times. Written as DNA, the CDR3 is TGTGCCAGCAGCGTAGAGCCGGGGGTAGAGACCCAGTACTTC. The encoded protein is CASSVEPGVETQYF. The chain combines TRBV9 with TRBJ2-5, with D possibly being TRBD2 (6 bases). In germline, CDR1 is SGDLS, CDR2 YYNGEE. The CDR3 consists of 14 residues. V dropped 0 bases and J dropped 4 bases, with 10 bases sitting between them.

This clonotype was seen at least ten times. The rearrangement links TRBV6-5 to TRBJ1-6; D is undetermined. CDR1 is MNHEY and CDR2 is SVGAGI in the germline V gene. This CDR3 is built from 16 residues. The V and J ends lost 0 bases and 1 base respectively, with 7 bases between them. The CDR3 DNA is TGTGCCAGCAGTTACTCGATCAGATCCTATAATTCACCCCTCCACTTT. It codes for CASSYSIRSYNSPLHF.

The CDR3 DNA follows: TGTGCCAGCAGCCTTGACGGACTAGCGGAGGTCTACGAGCAGTACTTC. It translates to CASSLDGLAEVYEQYF. The rearrangement uses TRBV11-2 and TRBJ2-7; 10 bases line up with TRBD2. Germline CDR1 reads SGHAT; CDR2 reads FQNNGV. CDR3 size: 16 residues. V gave up 5 bases and J gave up 3 bases; unmatched junction bases: 10.

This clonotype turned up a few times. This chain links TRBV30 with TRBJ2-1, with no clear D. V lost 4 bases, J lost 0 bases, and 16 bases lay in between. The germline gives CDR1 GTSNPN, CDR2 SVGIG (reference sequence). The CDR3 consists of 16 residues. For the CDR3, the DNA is TGTGCCTGGACCCTTCCTCCAGGAAGCTCCTACAATGAGCAGTTCTTC. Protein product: CAWTLPPGSSYNEQFF.

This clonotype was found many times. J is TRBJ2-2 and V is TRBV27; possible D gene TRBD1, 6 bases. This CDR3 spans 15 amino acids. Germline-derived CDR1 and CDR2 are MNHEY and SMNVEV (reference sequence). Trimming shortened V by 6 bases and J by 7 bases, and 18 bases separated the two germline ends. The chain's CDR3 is CASSFRGPRDGELFF. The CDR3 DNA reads TGTGCCAGCAGCTTCAGGGGTCCTAGGGACGGGGAGCTGTTTTTT.

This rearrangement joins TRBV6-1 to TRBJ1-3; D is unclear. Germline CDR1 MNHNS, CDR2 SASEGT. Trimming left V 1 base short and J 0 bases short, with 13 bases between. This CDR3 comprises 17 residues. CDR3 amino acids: CASSEVLRANSGNTIYF. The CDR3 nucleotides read TGTGCCAGCAGTGAAGTTCTCCGGGCTAACTCTGGAAACACCATATATTTT.

The CDR3 DNA is TGCGCCAGCAGCCAAGATCTTAAGCTCATAGAAGCTTTCTTT. Translating it yields CASSQDLKLIEAFF. The chain couples TRBV4-1 to TRBJ1-1; the D is unclear. The CDR3 extends over 14 amino acids. CDR1 and CDR2 from the germline V gene are MGHRA and YSYEKL. Trimming left V 0 bases short and J 8 bases short, with 13 bases between.

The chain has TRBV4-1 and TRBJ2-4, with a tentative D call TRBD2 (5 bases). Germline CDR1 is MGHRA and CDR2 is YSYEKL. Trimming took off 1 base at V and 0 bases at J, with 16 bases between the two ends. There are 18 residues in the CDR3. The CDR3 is CASSQGAPFGVAKNIQYF. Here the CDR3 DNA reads TGCGCCAGCAGCCAAGGTGCCCCGTTCGGGGTAGCCAAAAACATTCAGTACTTC.

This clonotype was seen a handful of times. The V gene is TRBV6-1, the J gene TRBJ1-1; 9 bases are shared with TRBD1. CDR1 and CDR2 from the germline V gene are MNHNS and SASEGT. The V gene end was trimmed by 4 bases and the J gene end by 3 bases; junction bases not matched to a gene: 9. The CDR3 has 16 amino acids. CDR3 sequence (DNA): TGTGCCAGCAGTGTCTCGGACAGGGGATGGGACACTGAAGCTTTCTTT. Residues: CASSVSDRGWDTEAFF.

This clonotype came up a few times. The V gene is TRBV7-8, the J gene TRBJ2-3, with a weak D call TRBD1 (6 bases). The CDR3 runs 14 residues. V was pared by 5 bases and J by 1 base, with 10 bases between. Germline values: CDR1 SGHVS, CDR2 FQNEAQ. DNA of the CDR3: TGTGCCAGCAGCGTGGACAGACGCACAGATACGCAGTATTTT. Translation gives CASSVDRRTDTQYF.

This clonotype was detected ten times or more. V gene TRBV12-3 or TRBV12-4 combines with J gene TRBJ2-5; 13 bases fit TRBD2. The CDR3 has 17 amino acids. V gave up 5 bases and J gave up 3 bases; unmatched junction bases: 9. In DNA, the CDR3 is TGTGCCAGCAGTCGGGGACTAGCGGGGACCATAGAAGAGACCCAGTACTTC. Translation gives CASSRGLAGTIEETQYF.

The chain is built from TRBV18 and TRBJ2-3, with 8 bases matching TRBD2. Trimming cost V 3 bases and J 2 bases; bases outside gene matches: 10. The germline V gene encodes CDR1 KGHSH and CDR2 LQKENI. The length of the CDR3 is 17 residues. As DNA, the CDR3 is TGTGCCAGCTCACCCCTCTTCGGGGGGGAAAACACAGATACGCAGTATTTT. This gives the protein CASSPLFGGENTDTQYF.

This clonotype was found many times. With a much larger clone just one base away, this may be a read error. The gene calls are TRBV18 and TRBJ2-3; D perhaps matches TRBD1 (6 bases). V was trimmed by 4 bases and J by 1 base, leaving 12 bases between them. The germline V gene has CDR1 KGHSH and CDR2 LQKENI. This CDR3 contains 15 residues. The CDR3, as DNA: TGTGCCAGCTCACGTGGACAGAAACGCACAGATACGCAGTATTTT. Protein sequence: CASSRGQKRTDTQYF. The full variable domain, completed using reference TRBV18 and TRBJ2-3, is NAGVMQNPRHLVRRRGQEARLRCSPMKGHSHVYWYRQLPEEGLKFMVYLQKENIIDESGMPKERFSAEFPKEGPSILRIQQVVRGDSAAYFCASSRGQKRTDTQYFGPGTRLTVL.

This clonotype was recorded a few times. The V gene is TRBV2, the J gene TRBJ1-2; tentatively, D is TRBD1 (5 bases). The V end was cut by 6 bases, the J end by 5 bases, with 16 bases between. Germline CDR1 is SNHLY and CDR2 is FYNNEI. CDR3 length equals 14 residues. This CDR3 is CASRSTGTAYGYTF. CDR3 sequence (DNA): TGTGCCAGCAGGAGCACCGGGACGGCTTATGGCTACACCTTC.

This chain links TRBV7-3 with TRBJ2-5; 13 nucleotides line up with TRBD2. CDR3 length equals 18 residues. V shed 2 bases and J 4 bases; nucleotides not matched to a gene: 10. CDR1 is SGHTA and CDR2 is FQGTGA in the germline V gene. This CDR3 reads CASSLQLAGGPIGETQYF. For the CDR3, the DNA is TGTGCCAGCAGCTTACAACTAGCGGGAGGGCCCATCGGAGAGACCCAGTACTTC.

CDR3 bases: TGTGCCAGCAGTTACGGGCCTAAAGAGACCCAGTACTTC. Residues: CASSYGPKETQYF. The rearrangement links TRBV6-9 to TRBJ2-5; D is undetermined. Germline V lookup: CDR1 MNHGY, CDR2 SVAAGI. The CDR3 has 13 amino acids. Trimming left V 3 bases short and J 3 bases short, with 8 bases between.

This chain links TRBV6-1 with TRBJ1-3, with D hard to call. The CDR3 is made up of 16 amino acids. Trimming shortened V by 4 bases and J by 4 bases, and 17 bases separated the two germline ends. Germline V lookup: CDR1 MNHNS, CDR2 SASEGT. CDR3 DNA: TGTGCCAGCAGTGTCTCGGCAGTCTTTATGGGAAACACCATATATTTT. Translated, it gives CASSVSAVFMGNTIYF.

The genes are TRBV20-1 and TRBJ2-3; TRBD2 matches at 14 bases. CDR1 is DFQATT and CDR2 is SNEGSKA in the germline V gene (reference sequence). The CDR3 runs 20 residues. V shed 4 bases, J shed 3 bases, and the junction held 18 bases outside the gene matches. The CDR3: CSANRPGLAGVSSGTDTQYF. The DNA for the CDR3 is TGCAGTGCTAATCGACCGGGACTAGCGGGAGTGTCGAGTGGGACAGATACGCAGTATTTT.

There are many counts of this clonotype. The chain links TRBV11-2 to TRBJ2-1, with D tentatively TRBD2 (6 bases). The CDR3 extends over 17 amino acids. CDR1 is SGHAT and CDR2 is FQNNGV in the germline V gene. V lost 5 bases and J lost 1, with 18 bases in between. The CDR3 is CASSPVFWRESYNEQFF. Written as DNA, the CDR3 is TGTGCCAGCAGCCCCGTATTTTGGCGGGAATCCTACAATGAGCAGTTCTTC.

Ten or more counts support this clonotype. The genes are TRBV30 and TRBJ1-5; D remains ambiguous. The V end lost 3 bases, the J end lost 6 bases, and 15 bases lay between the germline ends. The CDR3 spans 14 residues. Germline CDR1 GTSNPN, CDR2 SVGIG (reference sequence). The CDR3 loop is CAWRDTGGSQPQHF. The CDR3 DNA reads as TGTGCCTGGAGAGACACCGGAGGTAGTCAGCCCCAGCATTTT.